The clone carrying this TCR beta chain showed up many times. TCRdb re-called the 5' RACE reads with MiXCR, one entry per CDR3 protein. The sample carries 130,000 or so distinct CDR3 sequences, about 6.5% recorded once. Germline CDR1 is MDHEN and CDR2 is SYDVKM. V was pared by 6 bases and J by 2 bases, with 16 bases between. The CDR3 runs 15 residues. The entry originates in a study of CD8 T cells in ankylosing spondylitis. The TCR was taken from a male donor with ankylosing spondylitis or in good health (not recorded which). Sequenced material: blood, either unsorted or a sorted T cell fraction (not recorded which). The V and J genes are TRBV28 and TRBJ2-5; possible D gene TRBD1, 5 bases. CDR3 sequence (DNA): TGTGCCAGCAGGGCGACCAGGGTCAGTCAAGAGACCCAGTACTTC. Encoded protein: CASRATRVSQETQYF.